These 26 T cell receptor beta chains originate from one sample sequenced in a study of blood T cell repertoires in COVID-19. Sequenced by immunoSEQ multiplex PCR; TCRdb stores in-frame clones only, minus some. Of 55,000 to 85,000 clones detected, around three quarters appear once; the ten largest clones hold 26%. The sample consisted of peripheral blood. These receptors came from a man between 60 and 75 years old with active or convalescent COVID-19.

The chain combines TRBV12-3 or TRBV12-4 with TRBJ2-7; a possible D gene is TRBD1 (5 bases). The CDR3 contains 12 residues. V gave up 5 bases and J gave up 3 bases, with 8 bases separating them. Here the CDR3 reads CASSVTVYEQYF. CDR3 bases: TGTGCCAGCAGTGTGACAGTCTACGAGCAGTACTTC.

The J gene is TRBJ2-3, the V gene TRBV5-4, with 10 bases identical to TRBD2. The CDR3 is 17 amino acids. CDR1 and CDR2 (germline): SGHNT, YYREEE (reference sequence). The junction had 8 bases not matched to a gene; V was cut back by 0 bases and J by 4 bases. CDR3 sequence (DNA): TGTGCCAGCAGCTTGGCAGGGAGCGGGGGGGCCGCAGATACGCAGTATTTT. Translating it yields CASSLAGSGGAADTQYF.

Here the CDR3 reads CASSFTTGTDTQYF. The DNA of the CDR3 is TGTGCCAGCAGCTTTACGACAGGCACAGATACGCAGTATTTT. The V call is TRBV5-6, the J call TRBJ2-3, with D possibly matching TRBD1 (5 bases). The V gene's germline CDR1 is SGHDT and CDR2 YYEEEE. Trimming took off 2 bases at V and 1 base at J, with 8 bases between the two ends. This CDR3 is built from 14 residues.

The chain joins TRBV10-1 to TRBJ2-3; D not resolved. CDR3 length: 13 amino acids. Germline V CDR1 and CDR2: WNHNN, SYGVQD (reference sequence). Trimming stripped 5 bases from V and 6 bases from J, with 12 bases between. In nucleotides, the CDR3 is TGCGCCAGCAGTCTCATATCGGAGGATACGCAGTATTTT. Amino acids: CASSLISEDTQYF.

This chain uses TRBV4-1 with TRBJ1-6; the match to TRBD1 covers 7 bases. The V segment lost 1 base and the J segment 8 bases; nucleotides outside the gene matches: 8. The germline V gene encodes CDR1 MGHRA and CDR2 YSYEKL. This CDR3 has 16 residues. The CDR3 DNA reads TGCGCCAGCAGCCAAGTCAGGGCCAGGGGGGATTCACCCCTCCACTTT. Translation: CASSQVRARGDSPLHF.

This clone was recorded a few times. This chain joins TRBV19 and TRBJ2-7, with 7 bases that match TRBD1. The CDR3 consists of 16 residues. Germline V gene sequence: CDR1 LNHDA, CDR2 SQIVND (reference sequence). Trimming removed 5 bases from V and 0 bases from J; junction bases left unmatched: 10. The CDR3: CASSPEGTVVSYEQYF. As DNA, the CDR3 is TGTGCCAGTAGTCCTGAGGGGACAGTCGTCTCCTACGAGCAGTACTTC.

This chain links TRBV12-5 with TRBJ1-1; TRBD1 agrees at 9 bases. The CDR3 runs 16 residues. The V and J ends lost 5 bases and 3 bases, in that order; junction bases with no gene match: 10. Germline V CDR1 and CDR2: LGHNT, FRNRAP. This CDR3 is CASGMGQGNDDTEAFF. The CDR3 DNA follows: TGTGCTAGTGGTATGGGACAGGGTAACGACGACACTGAAGCTTTCTTT.

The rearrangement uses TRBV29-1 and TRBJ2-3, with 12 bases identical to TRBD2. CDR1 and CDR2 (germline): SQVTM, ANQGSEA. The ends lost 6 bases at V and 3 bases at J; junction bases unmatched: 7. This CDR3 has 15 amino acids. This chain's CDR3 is CSVARTSGETDTQYF. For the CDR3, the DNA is TGCAGCGTCGCCCGGACTAGCGGGGAAACAGATACGCAGTATTTT.

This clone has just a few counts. This CDR3 reads CASSLGYRGSNQPQHF. As DNA, the CDR3 is TGTGCCAGCAGCTTAGGATATAGGGGTAGCAATCAGCCCCAGCATTTT. The chain carries TRBV11-2 and TRBJ1-5, with D tentatively TRBD1 (5 bases). The CDR3 length is 16 residues. V shed 1 base and J shed 0 bases, with 10 bases lying between them. Germline CDR1 and CDR2: SGHAT and FQNNGV. The full variable domain, in which reference TRBV11-2 and TRBJ1-5 provide the parts outside the CDR3, is EAGVAQSPRYKIIEKRQSVAFWCNPISGHATLYWYQQILGQGPKLLIQFQNNGVVDDSQLPKDRFSAERLKGVDSTLKIQPAKLEDSAVYLCASSLGYRGSNQPQHFGDGTRLSIL.

The CDR3 here is CASRRQAGNTEAFF. The CDR3 DNA follows: TGTGCCAGCAGGAGACAGGCGGGGAACACTGAAGCTTTCTTT. The chain links TRBV5-4 to TRBJ1-1, with a tentative D call TRBD1 (6 bases). CDR1 is SGHNT and CDR2 is YYREEE in the germline V gene (reference sequence). The length of the CDR3 is 14 residues. V lost 5 bases and J 1 base, leaving 12 bases between the germline ends.

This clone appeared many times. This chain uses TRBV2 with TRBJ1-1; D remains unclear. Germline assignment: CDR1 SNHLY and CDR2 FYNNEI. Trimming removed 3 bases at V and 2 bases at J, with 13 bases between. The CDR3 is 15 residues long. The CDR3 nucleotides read TGTGCCAGCAGTGAGGTAGCTCAAAGTAACACTGAAGCTTTCTTT. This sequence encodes CASSEVAQSNTEAFF. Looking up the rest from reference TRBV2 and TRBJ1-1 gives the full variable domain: EPEVTQTPSHQVTQMGQEVILRCVPISNHLYFYWYRQILGQKVEFLVSFYNNEISEKSEIFDDQFSVERPDGSNFTLKIRSTKLEDSAMYFCASSEVAQSNTEAFFGQGTRLTVV.

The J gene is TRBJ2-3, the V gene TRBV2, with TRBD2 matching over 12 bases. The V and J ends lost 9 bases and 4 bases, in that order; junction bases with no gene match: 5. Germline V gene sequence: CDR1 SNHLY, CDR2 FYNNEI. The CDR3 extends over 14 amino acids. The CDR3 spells CARTGTSGSDTQYF. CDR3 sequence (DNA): TGTGCCAGAACAGGGACTAGCGGGTCAGATACGCAGTATTTT.

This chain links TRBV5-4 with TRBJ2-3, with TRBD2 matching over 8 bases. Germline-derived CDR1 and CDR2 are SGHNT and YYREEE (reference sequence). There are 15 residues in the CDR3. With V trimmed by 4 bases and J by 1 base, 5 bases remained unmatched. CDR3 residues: CASSVGGAGTDTQYF. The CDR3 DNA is TGTGCCAGCAGCGTCGGGGGGGCGGGCACAGATACGCAGTATTTT.

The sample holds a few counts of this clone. The CDR3 is CASSLMTGFRSPLHF. CDR3 DNA: TGTGCCAGCAGTCTTATGACAGGGTTCCGTTCACCCCTCCACTTT. The chain is built from TRBV28 and TRBJ1-6, with 7 bases that match TRBD1. Unmatched junction bases numbered 10, after V lost 5 bases and J lost 9 bases. Germline lookup yields CDR1 MDHEN and CDR2 SYDVKM. The CDR3 totals 15 residues.

CDR3: CASSLRQGYGYTF. CDR3 nucleotides: TGTGCCAGCAGTTTGAGACAGGGCTATGGCTACACCTTC. The rearrangement links TRBV27 to TRBJ1-2; 7 bases fit TRBD1. The CDR3 runs 13 residues. From germline, CDR1 is MNHEY and CDR2 SMNVEV (reference sequence). Trimming at V came to 3 bases and at J to 4 bases, leaving 2 bases not matched to a gene.

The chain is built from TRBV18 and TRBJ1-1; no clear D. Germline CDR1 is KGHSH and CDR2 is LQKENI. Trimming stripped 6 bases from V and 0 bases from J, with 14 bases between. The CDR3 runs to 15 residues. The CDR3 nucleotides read TGTGCCAGCTCTACAGCACAGCTTATGAACACTGAAGCTTTCTTT. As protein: CASSTAQLMNTEAFF.

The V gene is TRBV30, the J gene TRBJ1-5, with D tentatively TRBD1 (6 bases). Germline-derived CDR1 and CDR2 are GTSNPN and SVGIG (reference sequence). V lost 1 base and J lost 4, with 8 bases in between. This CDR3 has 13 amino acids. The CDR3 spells CAWSADSNQPQHF. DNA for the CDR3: TGTGCCTGGAGTGCGGACAGTAATCAGCCCCAGCATTTT.

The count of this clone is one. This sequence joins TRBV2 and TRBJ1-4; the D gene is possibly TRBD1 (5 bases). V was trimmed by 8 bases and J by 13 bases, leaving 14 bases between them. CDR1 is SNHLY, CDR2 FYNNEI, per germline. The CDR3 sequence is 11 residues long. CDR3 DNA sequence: TGTGCCAGCTTTTTTGGACAACGACTGTTTTTT. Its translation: CASFFGQRLFF.

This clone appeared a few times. DNA of the CDR3: TGTGCCACCAGTGATTTCGCCGGGGAGCTGTTTTTT. It yields the protein CATSDFAGELFF. V usage is TRBV24-1 and J usage is TRBJ2-2; D is unclear. This CDR3 has 12 amino acids. V dropped 1 base and J dropped 6 bases, with 2 bases sitting between them. CDR1 is KGHDR, CDR2 SFDVKD, per germline.

The CDR3 bases are TGTGCCAGCAGCGCACTCAGACAGGGTCTCTATGGCTACACCTTC. Translating it yields CASSALRQGLYGYTF. The chain links TRBV7-9 to TRBJ1-2; TRBD1 matches 7 bases. Trimming removed 5 bases from V and 4 bases from J; junction bases left unmatched: 10. From germline, CDR1 is SEHNR and CDR2 FQNEAQ (reference sequence). This CDR3 has 15 amino acids.

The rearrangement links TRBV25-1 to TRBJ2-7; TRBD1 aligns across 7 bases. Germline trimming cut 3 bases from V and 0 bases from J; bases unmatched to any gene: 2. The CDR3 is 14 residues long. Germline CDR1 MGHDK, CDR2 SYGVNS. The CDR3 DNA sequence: TGTGCCAGCAGTGACGGGACAGACTCCTACGAGCAGTACTTC. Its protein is CASSDGTDSYEQYF.

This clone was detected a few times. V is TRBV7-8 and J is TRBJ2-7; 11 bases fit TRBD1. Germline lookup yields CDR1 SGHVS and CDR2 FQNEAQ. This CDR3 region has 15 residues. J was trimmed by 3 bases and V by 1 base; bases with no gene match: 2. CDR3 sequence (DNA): TGTGCCAGCAGCTTAGGGGGGACAGGGGGCTACGAGCAGTACTTC. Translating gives CASSLGGTGGYEQYF.

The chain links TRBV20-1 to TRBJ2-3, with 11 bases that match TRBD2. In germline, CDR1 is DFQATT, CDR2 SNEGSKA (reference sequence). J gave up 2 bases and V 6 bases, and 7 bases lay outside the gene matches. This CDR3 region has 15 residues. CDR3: CSASSGLAATDTQYF. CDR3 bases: TGCAGTGCCAGTTCGGGACTAGCGGCCACAGATACGCAGTATTTT.

CDR3 in amino acids: CASSVGLAEADTQYF. The CDR3, as DNA: TGCGCCAGCAGCGTGGGACTAGCGGAGGCAGATACGCAGTATTTT. The chain couples TRBV5-1 to TRBJ2-3; 11 nucleotides line up with TRBD2. V was pared by 4 bases and J by 4 bases, with 5 bases of the junction left unmatched. The CDR3 is made up of 15 amino acids. Per the germline V gene, CDR1 is SGHRS and CDR2 is YFSETQ.

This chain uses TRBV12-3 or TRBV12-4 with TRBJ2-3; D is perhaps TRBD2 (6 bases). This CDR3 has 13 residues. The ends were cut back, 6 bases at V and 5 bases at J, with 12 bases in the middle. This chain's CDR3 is CASSPLAQDTQYF. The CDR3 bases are TGTGCCAGCAGCCCCCTAGCGCAAGATACGCAGTATTTT.

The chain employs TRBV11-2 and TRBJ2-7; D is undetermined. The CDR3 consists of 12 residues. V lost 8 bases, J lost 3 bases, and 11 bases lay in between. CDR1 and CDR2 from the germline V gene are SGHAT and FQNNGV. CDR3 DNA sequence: TGTGCCAGCTTCTCCGGTAACTACGAGCAGTACTTC. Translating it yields CASFSGNYEQYF.